These T cell receptor beta chains were read from a single sample in a study of OX40 agonist ivuxolimab in advanced cancers. Using immunoSEQ multiplex PCR, the repertoire was profiled, and TCRdb retains in-frame clones only, with some absent. Here the sample spans 70,000 or so clones, approximately 90% being singletons. Sequencing was performed on CD4+ or CD8+ T cells sorted from blood, taken in a trial of the OX40 agonist ivuxolimab. The receptor source for this set is an adult with an advanced solid tumor such as melanoma, head and neck, liver or kidney cancer. Both conserved end residues are part of each CDR3. D genes are given only for firm matches. Some rows have no size entry. The others give once, few or many, or a class for an expanded clone.

d_gene: .; abundance: .; j_gene: TRBJ2-5; v_gene: TRBV6-1; CDR3aa: CASTLRGRGETQYF; CDR3nt: TGTGCCAGCACTCTCCGGGGGAGAGGGGAGACCCAGTACTTC
d_gene: TRBD1; abundance: .; j_gene: TRBJ2-7; v_gene: TRBV27; CDR3aa: CASRWDRDYEQYF; CDR3nt: TGTGCCAGCAGGTGGGACAGGGACTACGAGCAGTACTTC
d_gene: TRBD2; abundance: .; j_gene: TRBJ2-5; v_gene: TRBV6-1; CDR3aa: CASSGSGLAAQETQYF; CDR3nt: TGTGCCAGCAGTGGCTCGGGACTAGCGGCGCAAGAGACCCAGTACTTC
d_gene: .; abundance: .; j_gene: TRBJ1-4; v_gene: TRBV19; CDR3aa: CASSPAGREKLFF; CDR3nt: TGTGCCAGTAGTCCGGCCGGACGTGAAAAACTGTTTTTT
d_gene: TRBD1; abundance: .; j_gene: TRBJ1-2; v_gene: TRBV2; CDR3aa: CASSEAIDRAPGYTF; CDR3nt: TGTGCCAGCAGTGAAGCCATTGACAGGGCCCCAGGCTACACCTTC
d_gene: .; abundance: .; j_gene: TRBJ1-1; v_gene: TRBV28; CDR3aa: CASSPNLYTEAFF; CDR3nt: TGTGCCAGCAGTCCCAACCTGTACACTGAAGCTTTCTTT
d_gene: .; abundance: once; j_gene: TRBJ1-2; v_gene: TRBV5-1; CDR3aa: CASSSGDRALRYTF; CDR3nt: TGCGCCAGCAGCTCTGGGGACCGGGCCCTGCGCTACACCTTC
d_gene: .; abundance: .; j_gene: TRBJ1-2; v_gene: TRBV20-1; CDR3aa: CSASKGYTF; CDR3nt: TGCAGTGCTAGTAAAGGCTACACCTTC
d_gene: TRBD1; abundance: .; j_gene: TRBJ1-1; v_gene: TRBV11-3; CDR3aa: CASSSDRGMNTEAFF; CDR3nt: TGTGCCAGCAGCTCAGACAGGGGGATGAACACTGAAGCTTTCTTT
d_gene: .; abundance: few; j_gene: TRBJ2-6; v_gene: TRBV5-1; CDR3aa: CASMRSSGANVLTF; CDR3nt: TGCGCCAGCATGCGTAGCTCTGGGGCCAACGTCCTGACTTTC
d_gene: TRBD1; abundance: .; j_gene: TRBJ1-2; v_gene: TRBV19; CDR3aa: CASSAPGQGNGYTF; CDR3nt: TGTGCCAGTAGCGCCCCTGGACAGGGGAATGGCTACACCTTC
d_gene: TRBD2; abundance: .; j_gene: TRBJ2-1; v_gene: TRBV7-9; CDR3aa: CASSSSGTPYNEQFF; CDR3nt: TGTGCCAGCAGCTCTAGCGGGACCCCCTACAATGAGCAGTTCTTC
d_gene: .; abundance: .; j_gene: TRBJ2-3; v_gene: TRBV5-6; CDR3aa: CASSSWTVTDTQYF; CDR3nt: TGTGCCAGCAGCTCCTGGACAGTCACAGATACGCAGTATTTT
d_gene: TRBD1; abundance: .; j_gene: TRBJ2-7; v_gene: TRBV28; CDR3aa: CASSSTGTVYEQYF; CDR3nt: TGTGCCAGCAGCTCAACGGGGACAGTCTACGAGCAGTACTTC
d_gene: .; abundance: .; j_gene: TRBJ1-4; v_gene: TRBV30; CDR3aa: CAWSVRVATNEKLFF; CDR3nt: TGTGCCTGGAGTGTCAGGGTAGCAACTAATGAAAAACTGTTTTTT
d_gene: TRBD1; abundance: .; j_gene: TRBJ2-7; v_gene: TRBV6-5; CDR3aa: CASSPGTGDYEQYF; CDR3nt: TGTGCCAGCAGCCCCGGGACAGGGGACTACGAGCAGTACTTC
d_gene: .; abundance: .; j_gene: TRBJ1-2; v_gene: TRBV7-3; CDR3aa: CASSQSGSIDYGYTF; CDR3nt: TGTGCCAGCTCCCAGTCGGGCAGCATCGACTATGGCTACACCTTC
d_gene: .; abundance: .; j_gene: TRBJ1-2; v_gene: TRBV16; CDR3aa: CASSQDWTGGYTF; CDR3nt: TGTGCCAGCAGCCAAGACTGGACGGGCGGCTACACCTTC
d_gene: .; abundance: .; j_gene: TRBJ2-3; v_gene: TRBV29-1; CDR3aa: CSVRKTDTQYF; CDR3nt: TGCAGCGTTAGGAAAACAGATACGCAGTATTTT
d_gene: .; abundance: .; j_gene: TRBJ2-7; v_gene: TRBV19; CDR3aa: CASRRTQSGTYEQYF; CDR3nt: TGTGCCAGTAGGAGGACCCAAAGCGGAACCTACGAGCAGTACTTC
d_gene: .; abundance: .; j_gene: TRBJ2-7; v_gene: TRBV19; CDR3aa: CASSIRDPRVEQYF; CDR3nt: TGTGCCAGTAGTATCCGGGACCCTCGAGTCGAGCAGTACTTC
d_gene: TRBD2; abundance: .; j_gene: TRBJ2-3; v_gene: TRBV4-2; CDR3aa: CASSQDWVVGGSGDTQYF; CDR3nt: TGTGCCAGCAGCCAAGATTGGGTCGTAGGCGGGAGCGGAGATACGCAGTATTTT
d_gene: .; abundance: .; j_gene: TRBJ2-5; v_gene: TRBV30; CDR3aa: CAWSTQIETQYF; CDR3nt: TGTGCCTGGAGTACTCAAATAGAGACCCAGTACTTC
d_gene: .; abundance: once; j_gene: TRBJ2-7; v_gene: TRBV10-3; CDR3aa: CAISDAAYEQYF; CDR3nt: TGTGCCATCAGTGACGCGGCCTACGAGCAGTACTTC
d_gene: .; abundance: .; j_gene: TRBJ1-1; v_gene: TRBV6-6; CDR3aa: CASSRDPNTEAFF; CDR3nt: TGTGCCAGCAGTAGGGACCCCAACACTGAAGCTTTCTTT
d_gene: TRBD1; abundance: .; j_gene: TRBJ2-1; v_gene: TRBV2; CDR3aa: CASSDEGARSNEQFF; CDR3nt: TGTGCCAGCAGTGACGAGGGGGCGCGGTCCAATGAGCAGTTCTTC
d_gene: .; abundance: .; j_gene: TRBJ2-1; v_gene: TRBV19; CDR3aa: CASSMKGKAHYNEQFF; CDR3nt: TGTGCCAGTAGTATGAAGGGCAAAGCGCACTACAATGAGCAGTTCTTC
d_gene: .; abundance: .; j_gene: TRBJ2-5; v_gene: TRBV29-1; CDR3aa: CSVGAGGGGETQYF; CDR3nt: TGCAGCGTGGGGGCCGGGGGCGGCGGGGAGACCCAGTACTTC
d_gene: TRBD1; abundance: once; j_gene: TRBJ1-2; v_gene: TRBV2; CDR3aa: CASSGQGETNYGYTF; CDR3nt: TGTGCCAGCAGTGGACAGGGGGAGACTAACTATGGCTACACCTTC
d_gene: .; abundance: .; j_gene: TRBJ2-3; v_gene: TRBV9; CDR3aa: CASSFGTFTDTQYF; CDR3nt: TGTGCCAGCAGCTTCGGGACTTTCACAGATACGCAGTATTTT
d_gene: .; abundance: once; j_gene: TRBJ2-7; v_gene: TRBV2; CDR3aa: CASSESSHRNYEQYF; CDR3nt: TGTGCCAGCAGTGAATCTTCGCACAGGAATTACGAGCAGTACTTC
d_gene: TRBD2; abundance: .; j_gene: TRBJ2-1; v_gene: TRBV7-9; CDR3aa: CASSLADTSGGYNEQFF; CDR3nt: TGTGCCAGCAGCTTAGCCGATACTAGCGGGGGCTACAATGAGCAGTTCTTC
d_gene: .; abundance: .; j_gene: TRBJ2-7; v_gene: TRBV2; CDR3aa: CASRLNPAYEQYF; CDR3nt: TGTGCCAGCAGGTTGAACCCGGCCTACGAGCAGTACTTC
d_gene: TRBD1; abundance: .; j_gene: TRBJ1-4; v_gene: TRBV7-9; CDR3aa: CASSPEGAANEKLFF; CDR3nt: TGTGCCAGCAGCCCCGAGGGGGCGGCTAATGAAAAACTGTTTTTT
d_gene: .; abundance: .; j_gene: TRBJ1-2; v_gene: TRBV11-2; CDR3aa: CASSLEAVYGYTF; CDR3nt: TGTGCCAGCAGCTTAGAAGCAGTCTATGGCTACACCTTC
d_gene: .; abundance: .; j_gene: TRBJ2-2; v_gene: TRBV29-1; CDR3aa: CSGGAPNTGELFF; CDR3nt: TGCAGCGGGGGAGCCCCGAACACCGGGGAGCTGTTTTTT
d_gene: .; abundance: .; j_gene: TRBJ2-1; v_gene: TRBV30; CDR3aa: CAWAPGSSYNEQFF; CDR3nt: TGTGCCTGGGCCCCCGGGAGCTCCTACAATGAGCAGTTCTTC
d_gene: TRBD1; abundance: .; j_gene: TRBJ2-5; v_gene: TRBV5-5; CDR3aa: CASSLARSGGMFVETQYF; CDR3nt: TGTGCCAGCAGCTTGGCCCGATCAGGGGGTATGTTCGTTGAGACCCAGTACTTC
d_gene: TRBD1; abundance: once; j_gene: TRBJ1-5; v_gene: TRBV5-1; CDR3aa: CASSTGTGHNQPQHF; CDR3nt: TGCGCCAGCAGCACCGGGACAGGGCACAATCAGCCCCAGCATTTT